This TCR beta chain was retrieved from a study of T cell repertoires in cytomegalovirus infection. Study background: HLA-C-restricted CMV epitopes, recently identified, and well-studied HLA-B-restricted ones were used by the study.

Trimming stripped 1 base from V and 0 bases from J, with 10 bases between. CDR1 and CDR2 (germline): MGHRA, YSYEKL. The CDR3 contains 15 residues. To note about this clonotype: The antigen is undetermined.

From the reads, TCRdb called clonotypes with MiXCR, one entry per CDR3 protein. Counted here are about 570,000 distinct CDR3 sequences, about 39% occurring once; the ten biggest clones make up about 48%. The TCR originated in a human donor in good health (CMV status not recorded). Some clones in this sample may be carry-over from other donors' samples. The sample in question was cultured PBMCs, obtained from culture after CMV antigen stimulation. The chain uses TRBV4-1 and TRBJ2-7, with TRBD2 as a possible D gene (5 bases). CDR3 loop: CASSQAFTSSYEQYF. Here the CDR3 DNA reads TGCGCCAGCAGCCAAGCCTTTACTAGCTCCTACGAGCAGTACTTC.